These 5 T cell receptor beta chains came from one sample sequenced in a study of Ad26.COV2.S vaccination and SARS-CoV-2 variants. The treatment is: roughly 18 received Ad26.COV2.S at low or high dose, single or two shots; about 5 received placebo; per-sample allocation not given. Specimens were obtained on day 63 following the first vaccine or placebo injection. Measured with immunoSEQ multiplex PCR; TCRdb has only the in-frame clones, and not every one. The table shows fewer than 800,000 clones, with 89% occurring only once. The sample consisted of peripheral blood, taken in a trial of Ad26.COV2.S vaccine versus placebo. Source of these receptors: a person aged 18-65 years who received the Ad26.COV2.S COVID-19 vaccine or a placebo.

The chain uses TRBV7-2 and TRBJ2-1; the D gene is possibly TRBD1 (6 bases). From germline, CDR1 is SGHTA and CDR2 FQGNSA. The CDR3 loop spans 15 amino acids. V lost 3 bases to trimming and J lost 0 bases, with 9 bases between them. The CDR3 here is CASSFDRSSYNEQFF. DNA of the CDR3: TGTGCCAGCAGCTTCGACAGGAGCTCCTACAATGAGCAGTTCTTC.

The genes are TRBV6-5 and TRBJ1-5, with 7 bases identical to TRBD1. Germline V gene sequence: CDR1 MNHEY, CDR2 SVGAGI. CDR3 length: 12 residues. The CDR3 protein is CAGQGESQPQHF. CDR3 DNA sequence: TGTGCAGGGCAGGGGGAGAGTCAGCCCCAGCATTTT.

This clone appeared a few times. V and J are TRBV19 and TRBJ2-1, with 8 bases fitting TRBD2. Germline V CDR1 and CDR2: LNHDA, SQIVND (reference sequence). V gave up 5 bases and J gave up 2 bases; unmatched junction bases: 5. The CDR3 runs 15 residues. CDR3 coding DNA: TGTGCCAGTAGTGCAACTAGCGGTGCCTACAATGAGCAGTTCTTC. Translation: CASSATSGAYNEQFF.

The rearrangement links TRBV15 to TRBJ1-4; D call uncertain. V lost 0 bases to trimming and J lost 4 bases, with 9 bases between them. Germline CDR1 LNHNV, CDR2 YYDKDF (reference sequence). This CDR3 is 15 amino acids long. CDR3 loop: CATSRDRLVNEKLFF. Written as DNA, the CDR3 is TGTGCCACCAGCAGAGATCGGTTGGTTAATGAAAAACTGTTTTTT.

This chain links TRBV6-2 or TRBV6-3 with TRBJ2-1; perhaps D is TRBD1 or TRBD2 (6 bases each). The germline V gene has CDR1 MNHEY and CDR2 SVGEGT. The CDR3 runs 15 residues. The V end lost 2 bases, the J end lost 4 bases, and 12 bases lay between the germline ends. CDR3 coding DNA: TGTGCCAGCAGTTACGCCCGGGGGCCTTACAATGAGCAGTTCTTC. Translating it yields CASSYARGPYNEQFF.